Each of the 32 T cell receptor beta chains below was sequenced from the same sample in a study of blood T cell repertoires in COVID-19. Profiled with immunoSEQ multiplex PCR; TCRdb holds only in-frame clones, not every one. The data show around 150,000 clones, 60% to 85% seen once. The source material was peripheral blood. The receptors stem from a man between 50 and 59 years old with acute or convalescent COVID-19.

The rearrangement joins TRBV15 to TRBJ1-4; 10 nucleotides agree with TRBD1. The CDR3 runs 14 residues. The germline gives CDR1 LNHNV, CDR2 YYDKDF (reference sequence). The junction had 2 bases not matched to a gene; V was cut back by 3 bases and J by 7 bases. CDR3: CATSSRDRGEKLFF. The DNA for the CDR3 is TGTGCCACCAGCAGCCGGGACAGGGGTGAAAAACTGTTTTTT. The variable domain in full, with the rest retrieved from reference TRBV15 and TRBJ1-4, is DAMVIQNPRYQVTQFGKPVTLSCSQTLNHNVMYWYQQKSSQAPKLLFHYYDKDFNNEADTPDNFQSRRPNTSFCFLDIRSPGLGDTAMYLCATSSRDRGEKLFFGSGTQLSVL.

The chain carries TRBV4-1 and TRBJ2-1; D perhaps matches TRBD1 (7 bases). This CDR3 is built from 16 residues. The V end lost 3 bases, the J end lost 7 bases, and 19 bases lay between the germline ends. The germline CDR1 and CDR2 sequences are MGHRA and YSYEKL. Here the CDR3 DNA reads TGCGCCAGCAGCCACCCCGGCAAGGGGGCGGGGAATGAGCAGTTCTTC. Translation: CASSHPGKGAGNEQFF.

This clone was detected only a few times. The V and J genes are TRBV10-1 and TRBJ1-1, with D maybe TRBD1 (5 bases). This CDR3 is 15 amino acids long. V lost 3 bases to trimming and J lost 3 bases, with 14 bases between them. Germline V gene data show CDR1 as WNHNN and CDR2 as SYGVQD (reference sequence). The DNA of the CDR3 is TGCGCCAGCAGTGATTTCCCAGGGATCGACACTGAAGCTTTCTTT. It translates to CASSDFPGIDTEAFF.

This clone was seen a single time. The V call is TRBV19, the J call TRBJ1-2; the match to TRBD1 covers 9 bases. The V gene end was trimmed by 9 bases and the J gene end by 7 bases; junction bases not matched to a gene: 12. This CDR3 is 14 amino acids long. CDR1 is LNHDA, CDR2 SQIVND, per germline (reference sequence). The CDR3: CASANMGQGAGYTF. In DNA, the CDR3 is TGTGCCAGCGCTAACATGGGACAGGGAGCTGGCTACACCTTC.

Here the CDR3 DNA reads TGTGCCAGCAGTCTGGGGACAACCGCAGAGACCCAGTACTTC. It is translated as CASSLGTTAETQYF. The V and J genes are TRBV19 and TRBJ2-5, with D possibly being TRBD1 (6 bases). CDR3 length: 14 residues. V lost 9 bases to trimming and J lost 4 bases, with 18 bases between them. The germline V gene encodes CDR1 LNHDA and CDR2 SQIVND (reference sequence).

The rearrangement uses TRBV5-4 and TRBJ2-7, with a possible D match to TRBD2 (7 bases). Germline V gene lookup returns CDR1 SGHNT and CDR2 YYREEE (reference sequence). The CDR3 extends over 13 amino acids. Trimming left V 5 bases short and J 7 bases short, with 16 bases between. The CDR3 reads CASSWGGAGEQYV. Here the CDR3 DNA reads TGTGCCAGCAGTTGGGGGGGGGCCGGTGAGCAGTACGTC.

The chain combines TRBV6-4 with TRBJ2-1, with 13 positions matching TRBD2. CDR1 is MRHNA, CDR2 SNTAGT, per germline. Trimming took 4 bases from V and 7 from J; bases not matched to a gene: 1. This CDR3 has 14 residues. CDR3 sequence: CASSATSGGNEQFF. The CDR3 coding sequence is TGTGCCAGCAGTGCGACTAGCGGGGGGAATGAGCAGTTCTTC.

The chain joins TRBV18 to TRBJ2-6; 7 nucleotides line up with TRBD1. CDR1 and CDR2 (germline): KGHSH, LQKENI. The CDR3 is made up of 17 amino acids. The J segment lost 0 bases and the V segment lost 4 bases, leaving 6 bases of the junction unmatched. Written as DNA, the CDR3 is TGTGCCAGCTCACACGGACAGGCGAGCTCTGGGGCCAACGTCCTGACTTTC. This gives the protein CASSHGQASSGANVLTF.

The V and J genes are TRBV7-6 and TRBJ2-1, with a possible D match to TRBD1 (5 bases). The ends were cut back, 3 bases at V and 0 bases at J, with 21 bases in the middle. This CDR3 comprises 19 residues. CDR1 and CDR2 from the germline V gene are SGHVS and FNYEAQ. The chain's CDR3 is CASSFNLLSDRRSYNEQFF. The CDR3, as DNA: TGTGCCAGCAGCTTCAATCTTCTGTCCGACAGACGCTCCTACAATGAGCAGTTCTTC.

V gene TRBV4-1 combines with J gene TRBJ2-1; 15 positions match TRBD2. With V trimmed by 0 bases and J by 1 base, 1 base remained unmatched. The CDR3 covers 18 residues. Looked up from germline, CDR1 is MGHRA and CDR2 is YSYEKL. In DNA, the CDR3 is TGCGCCAGCAGCCAAGACGGGACTAGCGGGGGGTCCTACAATGAGCAGTTCTTC. Translating it yields CASSQDGTSGGSYNEQFF.

This chain joins TRBV19 and TRBJ1-2; D remains ambiguous. The V end lost 5 bases, the J end lost 7 bases, and 23 bases lay between the germline ends. Germline CDR1 reads LNHDA; CDR2 reads SQIVND (reference sequence). The CDR3 totals 16 residues. The CDR3 DNA reads TGTGCCAGTAGTTACCGGGCCCCCCGGGGAGTATTTGGCTACACCTTC. It encodes CASSYRAPRGVFGYTF.

V usage is TRBV27 and J usage is TRBJ2-7; D may be TRBD2 (6 bases). Germline loops: CDR1 MNHEY, CDR2 SMNVEV (reference sequence). This CDR3 comprises 14 residues. Deletions cut 3 bases from V and 0 bases from J, with 9 bases between. The CDR3, as DNA: TGTGCCAGCAGTTTGGGGGGAAGCTCCTACGAGCAGTACGTC. Amino acid sequence: CASSLGGSSYEQYV.

The count of this clone is one. The rearrangement joins TRBV5-4 to TRBJ1-1; 7 bases map to TRBD1. Per the germline V gene, CDR1 is SGHNT and CDR2 is YYREEE (reference sequence). The length of the CDR3 is 15 residues. With V trimmed by 0 bases and J by 4 bases, 6 bases remained unmatched. In DNA, the CDR3 is TGTGCCAGCAGCTTGGAGTTTGGGACAGCCACTGAAGCTTTCTTT. This translates into CASSLEFGTATEAFF.

This clone occurred many times. This chain joins TRBV14 and TRBJ2-1; D is uncertain. The germline CDR1 and CDR2 sequences are SGHDN and FVKESK. Trimming took off 2 bases at V and 7 bases at J, with 15 bases between the two ends. The CDR3 runs 15 residues. CDR3 sequence (DNA): TGTGCCAGCAGCCAACAGTCGCCCATCAGTAATGAGCAGTTCTTC. Its protein is CASSQQSPISNEQFF.

The chain employs TRBV24-1 and TRBJ2-1; D call uncertain. Germline assignment: CDR1 KGHDR and CDR2 SFDVKD. This CDR3 contains 11 residues. V lost 7 bases and J lost 9, with 9 bases in between. CDR3 protein: CATSALGEQFF. The CDR3 nucleotides are TGTGCCACCAGCGCGCTCGGTGAGCAGTTCTTC.

The CDR3 nucleotides read TGCAGCGTCCCCATCGGGGGGAACACTGAAGCTTTCTTT. This gives the protein CSVPIGGNTEAFF. The chain carries TRBV29-1 and TRBJ1-1, with D perhaps matching TRBD1 (5 bases). Germline V CDR1 and CDR2: SQVTM, ANQGSEA. This CDR3 has 13 amino acids. The V gene lost 6 bases and the J gene lost 1 base, with 12 bases spanning the gap.

The chain recombines TRBV11-2 with TRBJ1-1, with unresolved D. This CDR3 has 12 residues. V was pared by 8 bases and J by 6 bases, with 13 bases between. Per germline, CDR1 SGHAT and CDR2 FQNNGV. CDR3 coding DNA: TGTGCCAGCGGGCTTGGGAGCTCTGAAGCTTTCTTT. The encoded protein is CASGLGSSEAFF. Complete variable domain (other parts from reference TRBV11-2 and TRBJ1-1): EAGVAQSPRYKIIEKRQSVAFWCNPISGHATLYWYQQILGQGPKLLIQFQNNGVVDDSQLPKDRFSAERLKGVDSTLKIQPAKLEDSAVYLCASGLGSSEAFFGQGTRLTVV.

The chain combines TRBV15 with TRBJ2-5; no clear D gene. The ends were cut back, 2 bases at V and 1 base at J, with 8 bases in the middle. This CDR3 region has 14 residues. The germline V gene has CDR1 LNHNV and CDR2 YYDKDF (reference sequence). DNA of the CDR3: TGTGCCACCAGCAGAAGAGGCACCCAAGAGACCCAGTACTTC. Translation gives CATSRRGTQETQYF.

The chain recombines TRBV3-1 (or the pseudogene TRBV3-2) with TRBJ2-1; 9 bases line up with TRBD2. This CDR3 is built from 18 residues. CDR1 LGHDT and CDR2 YNNKEL come from the germline V gene (reference sequence). The junction had 12 bases not matched to a gene; V was cut back by 1 base and J by 5 bases. The DNA for the CDR3 is TGTGCCAGCAGCCAAGTTTACGGCGGGGGGGCCCTGCACAATGAGCAGTTCTTC. This sequence encodes CASSQVYGGGALHNEQFF.

The chain has TRBV2 and TRBJ2-7; 11 bases map to TRBD2. The germline CDR1 and CDR2 sequences are SNHLY and FYNNEI. J was trimmed by 4 bases and V by 4 bases; bases with no gene match: 3. There are 14 residues in the CDR3. The CDR3 loop reads CASSGLAGIYEQYF. The DNA of the CDR3 is TGTGCCAGCAGTGGACTAGCGGGGATTTACGAGCAGTACTTC.

The chain uses TRBV20-1 and TRBJ1-5, with no clear D. The V gene's germline CDR1 is DFQATT and CDR2 SNEGSKA (reference sequence). The CDR3 has 14 amino acids. The V end was cut by 3 bases, the J end by 5 bases, with 14 bases between. CDR3 residues: CSASVGRLDQPQHF. The CDR3 DNA follows: TGCAGTGCTAGTGTAGGGAGACTGGATCAGCCCCAGCATTTT.

The chain employs TRBV11-3 and TRBJ2-1, with TRBD2 matching 9 bases. After removal of 0 bases from V and 3 bases from J, the junction contained 6 bases not matched to a gene. Germline V gives CDR1 SGHNT, CDR2 YENEEA. The CDR3 consists of 17 residues. CDR3 in amino acids: CASSLEGGAGGYNEQFF. The CDR3 DNA reads as TGTGCCAGCAGCTTAGAGGGTGGAGCGGGGGGCTACAATGAGCAGTTCTTC.

This chain links TRBV6-5 with TRBJ2-1; 7 positions agree with TRBD2. With 6 bases clipped from V and 2 bases from J, the junction kept 7 bases outside the gene matches. Per germline, CDR1 MNHEY and CDR2 SVGAGI. This CDR3 is 15 amino acids long. The CDR3 reads CASRHNGGTYNEQFF. The CDR3 region has the DNA TGTGCCAGCAGGCATAACGGGGGGACCTACAATGAGCAGTTCTTC.

The V gene is TRBV9, the J gene TRBJ2-3; possible D gene TRBD1, 5 bases. The ends were cut back, 0 bases at V and 2 bases at J, with 13 bases in the middle. CDR3 size: 16 residues. Germline V CDR1 and CDR2: SGDLS, YYNGEE. The CDR3 loop reads CASSVVGSQATDTQYF. CDR3 sequence (DNA): TGTGCCAGCAGCGTAGTGGGGTCACAGGCCACAGATACGCAGTATTTT.

Only a few counts were recorded for this clone. The CDR3 nucleotides are TGCGCCAGCAGTCCGGGGGCACAGGGGAATGGCTACACCTTC. It encodes CASSPGAQGNGYTF. J is TRBJ1-2 and V is TRBV5-1; TRBD1 matches at 7 bases. This CDR3 spans 14 amino acids. Germline CDR1 SGHRS, CDR2 YFSETQ. V dropped 5 bases and J dropped 6; count of bases not matched to a gene: 10. Combining the CDR3 with reference TRBV5-1 and TRBJ1-2 gives the whole variable domain KAGVTQTPRYLIKTRGQQVTLSCSPISGHRSVSWYQQTPGQGLQFLFEYFSETQRNKGNFPGRFSGRQFSNSRSEMNVSTLELGDSALYLCASSPGAQGNGYTFGSGTRLTVV.

The V gene is TRBV19, the J gene TRBJ1-2; D perhaps matches TRBD1 (6 bases). V lost 3 bases and J lost 4, with 15 bases in between. Germline CDR1 and CDR2: LNHDA and SQIVND (reference sequence). This CDR3 contains 15 residues. For the CDR3, the DNA is TGTGCCAGTAGTATTCGGACAGTCGCGGGCTATGGCTACACCTTC. Translated, it gives CASSIRTVAGYGYTF. Drawing the rest from reference TRBV19 and TRBJ1-2, the complete variable domain is DGGITQSPKYLFRKEGQNVTLSCEQNLNHDAMYWYRQDPGQGLRLIYYSQIVNDFQKGDIAEGYSVSREKKESFPLTVTSAQKNPTAFYLCASSIRTVAGYGYTFGSGTRLTVV.

The chain combines TRBV6-5 with TRBJ2-7, with 7 bases aligning to TRBD2. After removal of 6 bases from V and 3 bases from J, the junction contained 8 bases not matched to a gene. CDR1 is MNHEY, CDR2 SVGAGI, per germline. The CDR3 runs 14 residues. CDR3 nucleotide sequence: TGTGCCAGCAGATTAAGCGGGGTGGGCTACGAGCAGTACTTC. Its translation is CASRLSGVGYEQYF.

The chain links TRBV27 to TRBJ1-1; the D is unclear. The germline V and J ends were trimmed by 7 bases and 3 bases, with 9 bases remaining between them. CDR3 length equals 12 residues. CDR1 is MNHEY, CDR2 SMNVEV, per germline (reference sequence). CDR3 in DNA: TGTGCCAGCAAGGTGGAGGACACTGAAGCTTTCTTT. Translated: CASKVEDTEAFF.

The chain carries TRBV27 and TRBJ1-4; no clear D gene. The V end was cut by 2 bases, the J end by 0 bases, with 13 bases between. The CDR3 is made up of 17 amino acids. Germline values: CDR1 MNHEY, CDR2 SMNVEV (reference sequence). The CDR3 is CASSLGQATATNEKLFF. The DNA of the CDR3 is TGTGCCAGCAGTTTAGGGCAGGCTACGGCAACTAATGAAAAACTGTTTTTT.

Here the CDR3 DNA reads TGTGCCAGTAGTAATCCTGGACAGGGTAATCAGCCCCAGCATTTT. Translating gives CASSNPGQGNQPQHF. The V call is TRBV19, the J call TRBJ1-5; TRBD1 matches 8 bases. V gave up 4 bases and J gave up 4 bases; unmatched junction bases: 6. CDR1 is LNHDA and CDR2 is SQIVND in the germline V gene (reference sequence). The CDR3 runs 15 residues.

This chain connects TRBV5-1 to TRBJ2-3; TRBD2 matches at 11 bases. The CDR3 is 16 amino acids. Germline values: CDR1 SGHRS, CDR2 YFSETQ. Unmatched junction bases numbered 6, after V lost 4 bases and J lost 2 bases. Here the CDR3 DNA reads TGCGCCAGCAGCGGCGGGACTAGCGGTCACACAGATACGCAGTATTTT. Residues: CASSGGTSGHTDTQYF. The entire variable domain, with the rest obtained from reference TRBV5-1 and TRBJ2-3, is as follows: KAGVTQTPRYLIKTRGQQVTLSCSPISGHRSVSWYQQTPGQGLQFLFEYFSETQRNKGNFPGRFSGRQFSNSRSEMNVSTLELGDSALYLCASSGGTSGHTDTQYFGPGTRLTVL.

V usage is TRBV24-1 and J usage is TRBJ1-2; D not resolved. Germline V gives CDR1 KGHDR, CDR2 SFDVKD. This CDR3 contains 13 residues. V lost 2 bases and J lost 4, with 7 bases in between. The CDR3 reads CATSDSLSYGYTF. In DNA form, the CDR3 reads TGTGCCACCAGTGATTCTCTATCCTATGGCTACACCTTC.